The sequence of this T cell receptor (beta chain) was determined in a study of read filtering for tumor transcriptome and immune sequencing. Ten or more counts support this clonotype. The germline gives CDR1 LGHDT, CDR2 YNNKEL (reference sequence). V shed 6 bases and J shed 3 bases, with 9 bases lying between them. CDR3 length: 12 amino acids. This library used approximately 0.4 ug RNA and molecular barcoded adaptors spanning alpha/delta and beta/gamma chains. Each CDR3 protein is one row after TCRdb ran MiXCR on the reads. The data hold 50,000 or so distinct CDR3 sequences, with roughly 12% observed a single time.

The rearrangement joins TRBV3-1 to TRBJ2-7, with D perhaps matching TRBD1 (6 bases). The TCR was taken from a donor at least 40 years old with multiple myeloma. The specimen sequenced was a population of CD138-negative cells sorted from bone marrow. As DNA, the CDR3 is TGTGCCAGCAGTAAGGACAGCTACGAGCAGTACTTC. This gives the protein CASSKDSYEQYF.